This passage covers 5 T cell receptor beta chains from one sample sequenced in a study of OX40 agonist ivuxolimab in advanced cancers. The assay was immunoSEQ multiplex PCR, and TCRdb's table has in-frame clones only and misses some. The data show roughly 49,000 clones, around nine tenths seen once. The sequencing used CD4+ or CD8+ T cells sorted from blood, collected in a trial of the OX40 agonist ivuxolimab. These receptors were taken from an adult with an advanced solid tumor such as melanoma, head and neck, liver or kidney cancer.

V gene TRBV19 combines with J gene TRBJ1-1; D not resolved. This CDR3 has 15 residues. Germline assignment: CDR1 LNHDA and CDR2 SQIVND (reference sequence). With 0 bases removed from V and 0 bases from J, the gap between germline ends came to 8 bases. The CDR3 bases are TGTGCCAGTAGTATAGAGTGGACGGTGAACACTGAAGCTTTCTTT. Its translation is CASSIEWTVNTEAFF. Full variable domain (remainder filled in from reference TRBV19 and TRBJ1-1): DGGITQSPKYLFRKEGQNVTLSCEQNLNHDAMYWYRQDPGQGLRLIYYSQIVNDFQKGDIAEGYSVSREKKESFPLTVTSAQKNPTAFYLCASSIEWTVNTEAFFGQGTRLTVV.

The V call is TRBV5-4, the J call TRBJ2-3, with D possibly matching TRBD2 (5 bases). Germline-derived CDR1 and CDR2 are SGHNT and YYREEE (reference sequence). The CDR3 has 13 amino acids. The V and J ends lost 4 bases and 4 bases respectively, with 10 bases between them. The CDR3 nucleotides are TGTGCCAGCAGCCCAAGGACTGCAGATACGCAGTATTTT. This sequence encodes CASSPRTADTQYF. The full variable domain, its missing parts supplied by reference TRBV5-4 and TRBJ2-3, is ETGVTQSPTHLIKTRGQQVTLRCSSQSGHNTVSWYQQALGQGPQFIFQYYREEENGRGNFPPRFSGLQFPNYSSELNVNALELDDSALYLCASSPRTADTQYFGPGTRLTVL.

V and J are TRBV12-2 and TRBJ2-1; the table's TRBD2 call for D was not verified on the DNA. TRBV12-2 is annotated as a pseudogene. The CDR3 contains 16 residues. CDR3 protein: CASRLILTGIRNEQFF. The CDR3 bases are TGTGCAAGTCGCTTAATCCTGACGGGGATTCGCAATGAGCAGTTCTTC.

This chain uses TRBV4-3 with TRBJ1-2; D gene ambiguous. Germline CDR1 is LGHNA and CDR2 is YSLEER. CDR3 length: 16 residues. The ends were cut back, 0 bases at V and 0 bases at J, with 11 bases in the middle. The CDR3 nucleotides are TGCGCCAGCAGCCAAGAGGATACCCCTACTAACTATGGCTACACCTTC. Translation: CASSQEDTPTNYGYTF.

The genes are TRBV7-6 and TRBJ2-1, with 7 bases fitting TRBD2. The CDR3 is made up of 17 amino acids. CDR1 and CDR2 from the germline V gene are SGHVS and FNYEAQ. V gave up 0 bases and J gave up 0 bases; unmatched junction bases: 5. This CDR3 is CASSLARAGHSYNEQFF. Written as DNA, the CDR3 is TGTGCCAGCAGCTTAGCGCGAGCGGGGCACTCCTACAATGAGCAGTTCTTC. The entire variable domain, with the rest obtained from reference TRBV7-6 and TRBJ2-1, is as follows: GAGVSQSPRYKVTKRGQDVALRCDPISGHVSLYWYRQALGQGPEFLTYFNYEAQQDKSGLPNDRFSAERPEGSISTLTIQRTEQRDSAMYRCASSLARAGHSYNEQFFGPGTRLTVL.